The rows below give T cell receptor beta chains drawn from one sample of a study of OX40 agonist ivuxolimab in advanced cancers. This table comes from immunoSEQ multiplex PCR, and its TCRdb copy is limited to in-frame clones, with some not included. The sample carries 20,000 or so clones, approximately 83% recorded once. Sequencing used CD4+ or CD8+ T cells sorted from blood, obtained in a trial of the OX40 agonist ivuxolimab. The receptors shown here come from an adult with an advanced solid tumor such as melanoma, head and neck, liver or kidney cancer. CDR3s leave out the opening cysteine and the closing phenylalanine or tryptophan. The D gene is left open where the match is weak.

TRBJ2-1,.,TRBV30,AWRAGSPLEQF
TRBJ2-7,TRBD1,TRBV19,ASRPQGSYEQY
TRBJ2-3,.,TRBV9,ASSAPGREVFDTQY
TRBJ1-5,.,TRBV11-2,ASSLVGGRGQPQH
TRBJ1-1,.,TRBV6-6,ASSYSLSNQAF
TRBJ1-1,.,TRBV19,ATRLNTEAF
TRBJ2-2,.,TRBV6-5,ASSYSRTGELF
TRBJ2-1,TRBD2,TRBV7-3,ASSPRTSGAYNEQF
TRBJ2-2,TRBD2,TRBV11-2,ASSLPPGLAGYNTGELF
TRBJ2-3,TRBD2,TRBV14,ASSQEGRGSTDTQY
TRBJ2-7,TRBD2,TRBV4-3,ASSTTGGYEQY
TRBJ1-6,.,TRBV6-1,ASSPGNSPLH
TRBJ1-5,.,TRBV4-1,ASSQGDLSNQPQH
TRBJ2-7,TRBD2,TRBV29-1,SVGRGKGYEQY
TRBJ1-2,TRBD1,TRBV9,ASSGTGGVNAYYGYT
TRBJ1-1,TRBD1,TRBV29-1,SADRGPIMNTEAF
TRBJ2-1,.,TRBV9,ASSVGMNSYNEQF
TRBJ1-6,TRBD1,TRBV10-3,AISELFRGPNSPLH
TRBJ2-1,.,TRBV5-6,ASSLEMNEQF
TRBJ1-5,.,TRBV6-5,ASSYEEGTQPQH
TRBJ1-2,.,TRBV9,ASSGGPHEGVYGYT
TRBJ2-7,.,TRBV12-2,ASSLGTYEQY
TRBJ1-2,.,TRBV15,ATSTDRRYGYT
TRBJ2-7,.,TRBV11-2,ASSLVQEQY
TRBJ1-1,.,TRBV28,ASSHGAGLNTEAF
TRBJ2-5,.,TRBV28,ASSFGPLRPQY
TRBJ2-1,.,TRBV4-1,ASSQVTVNEQF
TRBJ1-1,.,TRBV5-1,ASSLGRGTEAF
TRBJ1-6,.,TRBV7-3,ASSLSPTGSPLH
TRBJ1-5,.,TRBV4-1,ASSRGSQGNQPQH
TRBJ1-4,TRBD1,TRBV6-6,ASSTGGAGQKLF
TRBJ2-3,TRBD2,TRBV19,ASSISGGAATDTQY
TRBJ2-3,TRBD1,TRBV28,ASRRVTGGTDTQY
TRBJ2-7,.,TRBV6-1,ASRDGLHEYEQY
TRBJ1-4,.,TRBV15,ATSRDLGTGAFATNEKLF
TRBJ2-5,TRBD1,TRBV5-4,ARTNDRARETQY
TRBJ2-7,.,TRBV10-3,AISVDIYEQY
TRBJ2-7,.,TRBV2,ASSEGVSYEQY
TRBJ2-7,TRBD1,TRBV7-9,ASSSAGTASYEQY
TRBJ1-3,.,TRBV27,ASSLRGISGNTIY
TRBJ2-7,TRBD2,TRBV5-1,ASSLDPGGGSSYEQY
TRBJ2-5,TRBD2,TRBV18,ASSPGTSWETQY